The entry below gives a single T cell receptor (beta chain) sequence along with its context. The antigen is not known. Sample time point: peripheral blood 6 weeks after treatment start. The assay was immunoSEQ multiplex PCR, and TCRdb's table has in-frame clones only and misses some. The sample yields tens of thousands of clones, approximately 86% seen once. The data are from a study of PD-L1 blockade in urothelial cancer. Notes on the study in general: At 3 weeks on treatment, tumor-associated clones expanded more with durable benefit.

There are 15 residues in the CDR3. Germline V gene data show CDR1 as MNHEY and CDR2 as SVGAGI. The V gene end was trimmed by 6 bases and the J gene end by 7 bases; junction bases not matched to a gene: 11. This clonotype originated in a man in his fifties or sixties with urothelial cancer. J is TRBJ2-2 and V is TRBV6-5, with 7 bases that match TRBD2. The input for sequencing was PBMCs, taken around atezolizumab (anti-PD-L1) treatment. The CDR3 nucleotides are TGTGCCAGCAGACATTTCGCGGGAGATGGCGGGGAGCTGTTTTTT. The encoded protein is CASRHFAGDGGELFF.